The clone carrying this T cell receptor (beta chain) was observed a few times. Its target is not known. This record belongs to a study of cytomegalovirus exposure and HLA in healthy donors. For the study at large: Unique TCR beta sequences numbering 120 million or so came from 190 million or so T cells in an earlier analysis.

PCR employed 60 Vbeta and 13 Jbeta primers. The data were produced by immunoSEQ multiplex PCR, yet TCRdb's version contains in-frame clones alone and is incomplete. The sample has some 120,000 clones, 60% to 85% seen once. Points from the study as a whole: Several of the most significant clusters appeared, in a later analysis, to be linked to common viral pathogens. A later analysis linked a missense DCLRE1C variant to TCR beta V- and J-gene trimming.

CDR3 length equals 17 residues. The ends lost 0 bases at V and 1 base at J; junction bases unmatched: 6. Germline V lookup: CDR1 MGHRA, CDR2 YSYEKL. This clonotype was obtained from a man aged 25-40 years in good health and CMV-seronegative. The V call is TRBV4-1, the J call TRBJ1-5; 7 bases fit TRBD1. The sequenced sample was PBMCs. The CDR3 is CASSQDLDRLSNQPQHF. CDR3 bases: TGCGCCAGCAGCCAAGATCTGGACAGGCTCAGCAATCAGCCCCAGCATTTT.